The 10 T cell receptor beta chains reported below all come from one sample, sequenced in a study of cytotoxic CD8 clonotypes in ibrutinib-treated CLL. The repertoire was sequenced with immunoSEQ multiplex PCR; TCRdb's copy has only in-frame clones and lacks some. The sample consists of 130,000 to 150,000 clones, around 93% of them appearing once. The sequenced sample was PBMCs, obtained after 12 months of ibrutinib treatment. The receptors were sampled from a human donor with chronic lymphocytic leukemia.

This rearrangement joins TRBV9 to TRBJ2-2; D is unresolved. V was shortened by 3 bases and J by 8 bases, with 14 bases between the two germline ends. Looked up from germline, CDR1 is SGDLS and CDR2 is YYNGEE. The CDR3 contains 14 residues. The CDR3 nucleotides are TGTGCCAGCAGCGCCCGATTATCCGGGGGGGAGCTGTTTTTT. Its protein product is CASSARLSGGELFF. The full variable domain, completed using reference TRBV9 and TRBJ2-2, is DSGVTQTPKHLITATGQRVTLRCSPRSGDLSVYWYQQSLDQGLQFLIQYYNGEERAKGNILERFSAQQFPDLHSELNLSSLELGDSALYFCASSARLSGGELFFGEGSRLTVL.

The chain uses TRBV7-2 and TRBJ2-7; D unclear. Trimming shortened V by 1 base and J by 5 bases, and 6 bases separated the two germline ends. CDR3 size: 12 residues. The germline gives CDR1 SGHTA, CDR2 FQGNSA. CDR3 coding DNA: TGTGCCAGCAGCTTAGTCAATGACGAGCAGTACTTC. Protein: CASSLVNDEQYF. Full variable domain (missing parts from reference TRBV7-2 and TRBJ2-7): GAGVSQSPSNKVTEKGKDVELRCDPISGHTALYWYRQSLGQGLEFLIYFQGNSAPDKSGLPSDRFSAERTGGSVSTLTIQRTQQEDSAVYLCASSLVNDEQYFGPGTRLTVT.

The rearrangement joins TRBV7-9 to TRBJ2-7; TRBD1 might be the D (6 bases). Trimming pared 5 bases from V and 4 bases from J, leaving 12 bases between. This CDR3 is 13 amino acids long. CDR1 and CDR2 (germline): SEHNR, FQNEAQ (reference sequence). The CDR3 DNA reads TGTGCCAGCAGCAGTAACACAGGGTACGAGCAGTACTTC. It codes for CASSSNTGYEQYF.

This rearrangement joins TRBV4-3 to TRBJ2-1, with a tentative D call TRBD1 (5 bases). The V end lost 2 bases, the J end lost 7 bases, and 15 bases lay between the germline ends. CDR3 length: 15 amino acids. CDR1 LGHNA and CDR2 YSLEER come from the germline V gene. The CDR3 is CASSQSNKKGNEQFF. The DNA of the CDR3 is TGCGCCAGCAGCCAAAGTAATAAAAAGGGGAATGAGCAGTTCTTC.

The chain links TRBV27 to TRBJ1-5; D unresolved. The CDR3 runs to 14 residues. Trimming removed 0 bases from V and 0 bases from J, with 3 bases in between. Germline CDR1 reads MNHEY; CDR2 reads SMNVEV (reference sequence). CDR3 loop: CASSLSGSNQPQHF. The DNA of the CDR3 is TGTGCCAGCAGTTTATCCGGTAGCAATCAGCCCCAGCATTTT.

This clone was seen only once. This rearrangement joins TRBV28 to TRBJ2-5; 12 positions agree with TRBD2. CDR3 length: 16 residues. Germline V gene lookup returns CDR1 MDHEN and CDR2 SYDVKM. J lost 6 bases, V lost 3 bases, and 8 bases had no gene match. The CDR3 region is CASSFSVTSGRKTQYF. The CDR3 DNA is TGTGCCAGCAGTTTTTCGGTAACTAGCGGGAGGAAGACCCAGTACTTC.

The chain uses TRBV19 and TRBJ2-1, with D perhaps TRBD2 (6 bases). Trimming removed 3 bases from V and 3 bases from J, with 12 bases in between. CDR3 length equals 15 residues. Per germline, CDR1 LNHDA and CDR2 SQIVND (reference sequence). The DNA for the CDR3 is TGTGCCAGTAGTATCCGGTCCGGGGGCTACAATGAGCAGTTCTTC. Translated: CASSIRSGGYNEQFF.

This sequence joins TRBV29-1 and TRBJ2-3; TRBD1 aligns across 7 bases. The CDR3 has 13 residues. Germline trimming cut 6 bases from V and 1 base from J; bases unmatched to any gene: 4. The V gene's germline CDR1 is SQVTM and CDR2 ANQGSEA. The CDR3 region has the DNA TGCAGCGTCCGGGACAGAGGCACAGATACGCAGTATTTT. Protein product: CSVRDRGTDTQYF.

This clone was detected a few times. The chain joins TRBV6-5 to TRBJ2-1, with D unclear. This CDR3 is built from 15 residues. V lost 11 bases, J lost 0 bases, and 17 bases lay in between. The germline gives CDR1 MNHEY, CDR2 SVGAGI. CDR3 amino acids: CAGPLLPSSYNEQFF. Here the CDR3 DNA reads TGTGCCGGGCCCCTGTTGCCAAGCTCCTACAATGAGCAGTTCTTC.

The V call is TRBV27, the J call TRBJ2-3, with no clear D. Germline V gives CDR1 MNHEY, CDR2 SMNVEV (reference sequence). CDR3 size: 16 residues. Trimming removed 5 bases at V and 2 bases at J, with 17 bases between. The CDR3 DNA is TGTGCCAGCAGTGCTCTGGCGCTGAGCCCCACAGATACGCAGTATTTT. Translating gives CASSALALSPTDTQYF.